A selection of T cell receptor beta chains follows, all from one sample in a study of T cells in Graves' hyperthyroidism and ophthalmopathy. One entry per CDR3 protein, called by TCRdb with MiXCR from the multiplex PCR reads. The table has approximately 610,000 distinct CDR3 sequences, around 15% seen once. Sequenced: blood. These receptors originate from a woman between 18 and 30 years old with Graves' hyperthyroidism. CDR3s include the opening cysteine and the closing phenylalanine or tryptophan. The order of the fields is clone size, V gene, J gene, D gene, CDR3 protein, CDR3 DNA. D genes are given only for firm matches. Part of the rows lack a size; the others show once, few, many or a class for expanded clones.

>many|TRBV28|TRBJ2-3|-
CASSFTTRNTDTQYF
TGTGCCAGCAGTTTCACGACTCGGAACACAGATACGCAGTATTTT
>-|TRBV3-1|TRBJ2-6|-
CASSPQAGQISGANVLTF
TGTGCCAGCAGCCCACAAGCGGGACAGATCTCTGGGGCCAACGTCCTGACTTTC
>-|TRBV7-9|TRBJ2-3|TRBD2
CASSLGLAGGPHTQYF
TGTGCCAGCAGCTTAGGACTAGCGGGAGGGCCTCATACGCAGTATTTT
>few|TRBV28|TRBJ2-2|-
CASSFIIAQELFF
TGTGCCAGCAGTTTCATTATCGCGCAGGAGCTGTTTTTT
>few|TRBV12-3/TRBV12-4|TRBJ2-1|TRBD2
CASTQGTSGYNEQFF
TGTGCCAGCACCCAGGGGACTAGCGGGTACAATGAGCAGTTCTTC
>few|TRBV11-2|TRBJ2-1|-
CASSLVPIYNEQFF
TGTGCCAGCAGCTTAGTCCCGATCTACAATGAGCAGTTCTTC
>many|TRBV20-1|TRBJ2-1|-
CSARGPGSVDEQFF
TGCAGTGCTAGAGGACCCGGGAGTGTGGATGAGCAGTTCTTC
>-|TRBV3-1|TRBJ1-6|TRBD1
CASTPGQGNNSPLHF
TGTGCCAGCACCCCGGGACAGGGGAATAATTCACCCCTCCACTTT
>-|TRBV24-1|TRBJ2-1|TRBD2
CATSDSSGGLYNEQFF
TGTGCCACCAGTGATTCGAGCGGGGGGCTTTACAATGAGCAGTTCTTC
>many|TRBV5-5|TRBJ1-2|TRBD1
CASTFGQGYGYTF
TGTGCCAGCACCTTTGGACAGGGATACGGCTACACCTTC
>few|TRBV3-1|TRBJ1-6|-
CASSQMDSPLHF
TGTGCCAGCAGCCAAATGGACTCACCCCTCCACTTT
>few|TRBV24-1|TRBJ2-7|-
CATSERRPAYEQYF
TGTGCCACCAGTGAAAGGAGGCCGGCCTACGAGCAGTACTTC
>once|TRBV7-2|TRBJ1-6|-
CASSPGRRGGLHF
TGTGCCAGCAGCCCGGGACGACGGGGCGGCCTCCACTTT
>few|TRBV10-3|TRBJ2-7|TRBD1
CAISEWGQGGGYEQYF
TGTGCCATCAGTGAGTGGGGACAGGGTGGGGGCTACGAGCAGTACTTC
>-|TRBV20-1|TRBJ2-2|TRBD2
CSAAGLAGEGTGELFF
TGCAGTGCTGCGGGACTAGCGGGAGAAGGTACCGGGGAGCTGTTTTTT
>-|TRBV15|TRBJ1-4|-
CATSRGMVEKLFF
TGTGCCACCAGCAGAGGAATGGTTGAAAAACTGTTTTTT
>-|TRBV3-1|TRBJ1-2|-
CASSLGQGQPDYGYTF
TGTGCCAGCAGCTTGGGACAAGGACAGCCTGACTATGGCTACACCTTC
>many|TRBV28|TRBJ1-1|-
CASRKAWGVVNTEAFF
TGTGCCAGCAGAAAAGCCTGGGGCGTCGTGAACACTGAAGCTTTCTTT
>-|TRBV29-1|TRBJ1-2|-
CSVGSGIFNYGYTF
TGCAGCGTTGGTTCAGGGATATTTAACTATGGCTACACCTTC
>many|TRBV11-2|TRBJ2-1|-
CASSLPAASYNEQFF
TGTGCCAGCAGCTTACCGGCCGCCTCCTACAATGAGCAGTTCTTC
>few|TRBV6-1|TRBJ2-7|TRBD1
CASSLDRRSSYEQYF
TGTGCCAGCAGTCTGGACAGGAGAAGCTCCTACGAGCAGTACTTC
>-|TRBV19|TRBJ2-1|-
CASSMGLGEQFF
TGTGCCAGTAGTATGGGCCTAGGGGAGCAGTTCTTC
>many|TRBV7-8|TRBJ1-2|-
CASSSQGVGGYTF
TGTGCCAGCAGCTCCCAGGGAGTGGGAGGCTACACCTTC
>many|TRBV11-2|TRBJ1-1|TRBD1
CASRKTGEMNTEAFF
TGTGCCAGCAGGAAAACAGGGGAAATGAACACTGAAGCTTTCTTT
>-|TRBV5-4|TRBJ1-1|-
CASSLEGGRGAFF
TGTGCCAGCAGCTTGGAGGGGGGGCGCGGAGCTTTCTTT
>few|TRBV7-9|TRBJ2-1|TRBD2
CASSLARGRGAFF
TGTGCCAGCAGCTTAGCCCGTGGGAGGGGAGCGTTCTTC
>-|TRBV10-2|TRBJ2-5|-
CASSEWETQYF
TGCGCCAGCAGTGAATGGGAGACCCAGTACTTC
>many|TRBV27|TRBJ1-4|-
CASSPRDADEKLFF
TGTGCCAGCAGTCCACGGGACGCAGACGAAAAACTGTTTTTT
>few|TRBV6-1|TRBJ1-2|-
CAISTDDYGYTF
TGTGCCATCTCGACGGATGACTATGGCTACACCTTC
>-|TRBV6-1|TRBJ2-5|-
CASSGGLSETQYF
TGTGCCAGCAGTGGGGGGCTGTCGGAGACCCAGTACTTC
>few|TRBV29-1|TRBJ1-4|-
CSVSWTAGEKLFF
TGCAGCGTTTCTTGGACAGCCGGCGAAAAACTGTTTTTT
>many|TRBV2|TRBJ1-2|TRBD1
CASSEETGQLYYGYTF
TGTGCCAGCAGTGAAGAAACGGGACAGCTTTACTATGGCTACACCTTC
>many|TRBV28|TRBJ2-3|-
CASSLRIGVTDTQYF
TGTGCCAGCAGTTTACGGATAGGGGTGACAGATACGCAGTATTTT
>few|TRBV12-3/TRBV12-4|TRBJ1-6|-
CASSARQNSPLHF
TGTGCCAGCAGTGCCAGACAGAATTCACCCCTCCACTTT
>-|TRBV15|TRBJ2-5|-
CATERGRQETQYF
TGTGCCACCGAGAGAGGCAGACAAGAGACCCAGTACTTC
>many|TRBV30|TRBJ2-7|TRBD1
CAWRGQGHYEQYF
TGTGCCTGGAGGGGACAGGGGCACTACGAGCAGTACTTC
>few|TRBV5-6|TRBJ2-7|TRBD1
CASSLGQGREQYF
TGTGCCAGCAGCTTGGGACAGGGGAGGGAGCAGTACTTC
>many|TRBV6-1|TRBJ2-7|TRBD2
CASNPGAGGREQYF
TGTGCCAGCAACCCTGGGGCGGGGGGGCGCGAGCAGTACTTC
>few|TRBV12-5|TRBJ1-5|-
CASGLVRFGGPYQPQHF
TGTGCTAGTGGTTTGGTCCGCTTTGGGGGGCCCTATCAGCCCCAGCATTTT
>-|TRBV19|TRBJ2-5|-
CASGNRGQETQYF
TGTGCCAGTGGAAACCGGGGCCAAGAGACCCAGTACTTC
>-|TRBV9|TRBJ2-4|-
CASSVVVWGRSAKNIQYF
TGTGCCAGCAGCGTAGTAGTTTGGGGGCGATCAGCCAAAAACATTCAGTACTTC
>many|TRBV6-2/TRBV6-3|TRBJ1-5|-
CASSYSKARGGQPQHF
TGTGCCAGCAGTTACTCGAAAGCCAGGGGAGGTCAGCCCCAGCATTTT
>many|TRBV2|TRBJ2-7|-
CASRYPLAAEQYF
TGTGCCAGCAGGTACCCTTTGGCGGCTGAGCAGTACTTC
>-|TRBV27|TRBJ2-3|-
CASTYTQSSTDTQYF
TGTGCCAGCACATATACCCAGTCTAGCACAGATACGCAGTATTTT
>many|TRBV29-1|TRBJ2-7|TRBD1
CSVGTSGTGSSYEQYF
TGCAGCGTTGGGACTTCCGGGACAGGGAGCTCCTACGAGCAGTACTTC
>-|TRBV7-9|TRBJ1-4|-
CASRRAWGGGNEKLFF
TGTGCCAGCAGACGCGCTTGGGGCGGGGGAAATGAAAAACTGTTTTTT
>-|TRBV6-1|TRBJ1-5|-
CASSQDGGNQPQHF
TGTGCCAGCAGCCAGGACGGAGGCAATCAGCCCCAGCATTTT
>many|TRBV7-9|TRBJ2-5|-
CASSLGGSGETQYF
TGTGCCAGCAGCTTAGGAGGGTCCGGAGAGACCCAGTACTTC
>few|TRBV12-3/TRBV12-4|TRBJ2-1|-
CASRYGNNEQFF
TGTGCCAGCAGGTACGGAAACAATGAGCAGTTCTTC
>many|TRBV20-1|TRBJ1-5|-
CSAQTANQPQHF
TGCAGTGCCCAGACAGCGAATCAGCCCCAGCATTTT
>few|TRBV5-1|TRBJ2-3|-
CASSFPGATDTQYF
TGCGCCAGCAGCTTTCCGGGAGCCACAGATACGCAGTATTTT